This T cell receptor (beta chain) was sequenced for a study of CXCR3-negative and CXCR3-positive naive CD8 T cells. Study conclusions and caveats: Compared with CXCR3-negative naive cells, CXCR3-positive naive cells showed more hydrophobic TRB CDR3s.

Details on this clonotype: Its antigen is not identified.

This CDR3 region has 17 residues. Germline V gene lookup returns CDR1 MGHRA and CDR2 YSYEKL. Identification of naive CD8+ T cells rested on CD45RO-CCR7+CD27+CD95- status. UMI-tagged TRB cDNA libraries were built via 5' RACE. TCRdb re-called the 5' RACE reads and catalogs CDR3 proteins one per entry, DNA excluded. In all, the sample yields fewer than 55,000 distinct CDR3 sequences. The chain has TRBV4-1 and TRBJ1-5; with no DNA, the TCRdb D assignment of TRBD1 cannot be verified. Sequenced material: naive CXCR3- CD8+ T cells from blood. The sample's subset: CD45RO-CCR7+CD27+CD95- naive CD8+ T cells lacking CXCR3 (TNR3-). This TCR came from a human donor in good health. Some clones in this sample may be carry-over from other donors' samples. The CDR3 reads CASSQDRDLYSNQPQHF.